This T cell receptor beta chain derives from a study of PD-L1 blockade in urothelial cancer. Study overall: Earlier, patients had received 0 to 3 chemotherapy regimens. Blood analysis was done at 3 weeks (second dose) and 6 weeks after treatment began. Study conclusions and caveats: Better survival was predicted by below-median pretreatment blood TCR clonality.

The sample's time point: pretreatment peripheral blood. Each PCR contained spiked-in synthetic TCR analog templates. The protocol was immunoSEQ multiplex PCR, while the TCRdb copy is restricted to in-frame clones and leaves out a portion. The data show 50,000 or so clones, over 65% seen once. Per germline, CDR1 WSHSY and CDR2 SAAADI. Trimming cost V 4 bases and J 5 bases, with 9 bases left between them. The CDR3 covers 12 residues. A remark on this clone: Antigen: not known.

The receptor's source is a man over 45 with urothelial cancer. The specimen was PBMCs, collected around atezolizumab (anti-PD-L1) treatment. The V gene is TRBV10-2, the J gene TRBJ2-7, with D perhaps TRBD1 (5 bases). CDR3 nucleotides: TGCGCCAGCAGTGCGAAGGGGAACGAGCAGTACTTC. Translating gives CASSAKGNEQYF.